These 16 T cell receptor beta chains share one sample of origin, sequenced in a study of early T cells in non-severe SARS-CoV-2 infection. One entry per CDR3 protein, called by TCRdb with MiXCR from the 5' RACE reads. The table has fewer than 95,000 distinct CDR3 sequences, around a sixth seen once. The source material was whole blood, sampled at baseline. The receptors were sampled from an adult who was a healthcare worker with PCR-confirmed SARS-CoV-2 infection or an uninfected control (not recorded which).

In this sample, this clonotype turned up a few times. This chain links TRBV6-6 with TRBJ2-1; no definite D call. CDR3 length equals 12 residues. Deletions cut 5 bases from V and 9 bases from J, with 11 bases between. Germline V gives CDR1 MNHNY, CDR2 SVGAGI (reference sequence). This chain's CDR3 is CASSRLGREQFF. CDR3 DNA sequence: TGTGCCAGCAGTAGGTTGGGTCGTGAGCAGTTCTTC.

This clonotype was observed a handful of times. The chain combines TRBV7-2 with TRBJ2-3; D is possibly TRBD1 or TRBD2 (6 bases each). The length of the CDR3 is 16 residues. Germline loops: CDR1 SGHTA, CDR2 FQGNSA. Trimming stripped 5 bases from V and 6 bases from J, with 21 bases between. CDR3 coding DNA: TGTGCCAGCAGCCCCTCAGACTTTTGGGGGGCGGATACGCAGTATTTT. This translates into CASSPSDFWGADTQYF.

This chain joins TRBV12-3 or TRBV12-4 and TRBJ1-1, with no clear D. The CDR3 spans 14 residues. The germline V and J ends were trimmed by 2 bases and 1 base, with 8 bases remaining between them. CDR3 region: CASSLTVKNTEAFF. The CDR3, as DNA: TGTGCCAGCAGTTTAACAGTAAAGAACACTGAAGCTTTCTTT.

The table lists this clonotype with a count of one. Lacking the conserved final phenylalanine or tryptophan, this CDR3 likely reflects a read error. The J gene is TRBJ2-1, the V gene TRBV20-1; TRBD2 matches at 10 bases. Germline V lookup: CDR1 DFQATT, CDR2 SNEGSKA (reference sequence). With V trimmed by 5 bases and J by 7 bases, 5 bases remained unmatched. This CDR3 is built from 13 residues. CDR3 protein: CSAHLAGVNEQFL. CDR3 bases: TGCAGTGCTCATCTAGCGGGAGTTAATGAGCAGTTCCTC.

The chain joins TRBV20-1 to TRBJ2-1, with D possibly matching TRBD1 (7 bases). The CDR3 consists of 16 residues. V was shortened by 1 base and J by 3 bases, with 16 bases between the two germline ends. CDR1 is DFQATT, CDR2 SNEGSKA, per germline (reference sequence). CDR3 sequence (DNA): TGCAGTGCTAGAGTGTTAGGAGGGGGCAGCTACAATGAGCAGTTCTTC. The encoded protein is CSARVLGGGSYNEQFF.

This clonotype has a handful of counts. The CDR3 region is CASSQGAKLFF. The CDR3 DNA reads TGTGCCAGCAGCCAAGGGGCAAAACTGTTTTTT. V usage is TRBV3-1 and J usage is TRBJ1-4; D remains unclear. CDR3 size: 11 residues. The ends were cut back, 1 base at V and 10 bases at J, with 4 bases in the middle. Germline CDR1 reads LGHDT; CDR2 reads YNNKEL (reference sequence).

This clonotype was found a few times. V gene TRBV6-5 combines with J gene TRBJ1-1, with D maybe TRBD1 (5 bases). The CDR3 runs to 14 residues. Trimming cost V 6 bases and J 1 base, with 12 bases left between them. The germline gives CDR1 MNHEY, CDR2 SVGAGI. The CDR3 DNA is TGTGCCAGCAGCCGGGGACGGGGGAACACTGAAGCTTTCTTT. It is translated as CASSRGRGNTEAFF.

This clonotype was detected only a few times. The rearrangement uses TRBV12-3 or TRBV12-4 and TRBJ1-1; D is possibly TRBD1 (6 bases). V was trimmed by 5 bases and J by 5 bases, leaving 12 bases between them. This CDR3 region has 13 residues. The CDR3 sequence: CASSEGVNTEAFF. The CDR3 nucleotides read TGTGCCAGCAGTGAGGGGGTAAATACTGAAGCTTTCTTT.

This clonotype has just a few counts. The chain is built from TRBV12-3 or TRBV12-4 and TRBJ1-5; D gene ambiguous. The CDR3 loop spans 15 amino acids. V lost 3 bases, J lost 0 bases, and 9 bases lay in between. CDR3 loop: CASSFSSYSNQPQHF. The CDR3 DNA follows: TGTGCCAGCAGTTTTTCCAGCTATAGCAATCAGCCCCAGCATTTT.

The rearrangement joins TRBV20-1 to TRBJ2-3, with D perhaps matching TRBD1 (5 bases). Trimming pared 6 bases from V and 2 bases from J, leaving 12 bases between. Germline V gene data show CDR1 as DFQATT and CDR2 as SNEGSKA (reference sequence). This CDR3 is 13 amino acids long. This CDR3 is CSAGTGPTDTQYF. CDR3 nucleotide sequence: TGCAGTGCCGGTACAGGCCCCACAGATACGCAGTATTTT.

This clonotype was seen a few times. The chain recombines TRBV7-9 with TRBJ1-1, with D perhaps matching TRBD1 (6 bases). The CDR3 has 13 residues. Looked up from germline, CDR1 is SEHNR and CDR2 is FQNEAQ (reference sequence). The ends were cut back, 8 bases at V and 2 bases at J, with 12 bases in the middle. The CDR3 here is CASARDTNTEAFF. CDR3 nucleotides: TGTGCCAGCGCCCGGGACACCAACACTGAAGCTTTCTTT.

There are many counts of this clonotype. The chain uses TRBV20-1 and TRBJ2-3, with TRBD2 matching over 9 bases. Per the germline V gene, CDR1 is DFQATT and CDR2 is SNEGSKA (reference sequence). The ends lost 5 bases at V and 6 bases at J; junction bases unmatched: 6. The CDR3 consists of 13 residues. The CDR3 bases are TGCAGTGCTTTTGCCGCGGGAGGGGATACGCAGTATTTT. Encoded protein: CSAFAAGGDTQYF.

This clonotype has just a few counts. The chain joins TRBV4-1 to TRBJ2-1, with D possibly matching TRBD2 (7 bases). Trimming pared 3 bases from V and 4 bases from J, leaving 16 bases between. Germline values: CDR1 MGHRA, CDR2 YSYEKL. The CDR3 length is 16 residues. In DNA, the CDR3 is TGCGCCAGCAGCCACTCTGGGAGGGGGAGTTACAATGAGCAGTTCTTC. Its protein product is CASSHSGRGSYNEQFF.

The chain couples TRBV7-9 to TRBJ2-1, with D tentatively TRBD1 (5 bases). This CDR3 is built from 16 residues. V lost 11 bases, J lost 5 bases, and 25 bases lay in between. Per the germline V gene, CDR1 is SEHNR and CDR2 is FQNEAQ (reference sequence). The CDR3 loop reads CAESYIDRIIHNEQFF. In DNA form, the CDR3 reads TGTGCCGAGTCTTATATAGACAGAATTATTCACAATGAGCAGTTCTTC.

This clonotype was picked up many times. The chain has TRBV4-2 and TRBJ2-6; D might be TRBD1 (6 bases). This CDR3 is built from 16 residues. V shed 0 bases and J shed 4 bases, with 10 bases lying between them. Germline V gene lookup returns CDR1 LGHNA and CDR2 YNFKEQ. In DNA form, the CDR3 reads TGTGCCAGCAGCCAAGACACAGGGACCGGGGCCAACGTCCTGACTTTC. Translated: CASSQDTGTGANVLTF.

The chain uses TRBV5-4 and TRBJ2-1, with D unclear. Germline loops: CDR1 SGHNT, CDR2 YYREEE (reference sequence). CDR3 size: 12 residues. Trimming took 7 bases from V and 10 from J, leaving 15 bases between them. The CDR3 loop is CASHKYENEQFF. For the CDR3, the DNA is TGTGCCAGCCATAAGTATGAGAACGAGCAGTTCTTC.